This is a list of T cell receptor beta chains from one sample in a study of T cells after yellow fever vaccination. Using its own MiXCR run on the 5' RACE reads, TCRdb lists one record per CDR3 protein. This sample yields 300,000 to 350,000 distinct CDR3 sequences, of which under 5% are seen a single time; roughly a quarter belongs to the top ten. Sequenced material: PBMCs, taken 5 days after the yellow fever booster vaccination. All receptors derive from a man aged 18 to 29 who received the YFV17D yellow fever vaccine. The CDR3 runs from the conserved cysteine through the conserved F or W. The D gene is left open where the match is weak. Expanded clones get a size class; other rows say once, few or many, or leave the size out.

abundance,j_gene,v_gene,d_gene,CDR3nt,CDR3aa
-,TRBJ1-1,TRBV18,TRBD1,TGTGCCAGCTCACAAGGACAGGGGGCCCGGGACACTGAAGCTTTCTTT,CASSQGQGARDTEAFF
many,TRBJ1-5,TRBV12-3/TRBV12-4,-,TGTGCCAGCAGTTTTAGGGGTAGCAATCAGCCCCAGCATTTT,CASSFRGSNQPQHF
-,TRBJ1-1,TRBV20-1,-,TGCAGTGCTACACAGAACACTGAAGCTTTCTTT,CSATQNTEAFF
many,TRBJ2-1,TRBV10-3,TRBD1,TGTGCCATCAGCACCGGGACAGGGGCCTACAATGAGCAGTTCTTC,CAISTGTGAYNEQFF
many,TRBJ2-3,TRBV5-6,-,TGTGCCAGCGGCCAACTGAGCACAGATACGCAGTATTTT,CASGQLSTDTQYF
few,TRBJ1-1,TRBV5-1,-,TGCGCCAGCAGCTTCAACCGGGCGGGGGCAAGCACTGAAGCTTTCTTT,CASSFNRAGASTEAFF
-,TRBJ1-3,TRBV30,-,TGTGCCTCCGGGACTCCCACAAGAAACACCATATATTTT,CASGTPTRNTIYF
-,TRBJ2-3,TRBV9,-,TGTGCCAGCAGCCGGTCTACCCCTAGCACAGATACGCAGTATTTT,CASSRSTPSTDTQYF
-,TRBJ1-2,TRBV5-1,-,TGCGCCAGCAGCTTGGCAGCGAATACTAACTATGGCTACACCTTC,CASSLAANTNYGYTF
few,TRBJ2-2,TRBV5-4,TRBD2,TGTGCCAGCAGCTTGGATAGCGGGGGGCCAGATCGCAGGGAGCTGTTTTTT,CASSLDSGGPDRRELFF
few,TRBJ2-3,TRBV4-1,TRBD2,TGCGCCAGCAGCCAAGATACTAGCGGACTATATACGCAGTATTTT,CASSQDTSGLYTQYF
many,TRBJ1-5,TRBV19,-,TGTGCCAGTGAGGCGCAAAATCAGCCCCAGCATTTT,CASEAQNQPQHF
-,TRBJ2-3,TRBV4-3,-,TGCGCCAGCAGCCAAGGGAGGGTAGCAGATACGCAGTATTTT,CASSQGRVADTQYF
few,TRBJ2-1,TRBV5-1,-,TGCGCCAGCAGCTGGACAGCTGTCACCTACAATGAGCAGTTCTTC,CASSWTAVTYNEQFF
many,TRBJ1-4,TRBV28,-,TGTGCCAGCAGGACGACGGGAGCAACTAATGAAAAACTGTTTTTT,CASRTTGATNEKLFF
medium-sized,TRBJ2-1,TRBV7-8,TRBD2,TGTGCCAGCAGCTTCGGGACTAGCGTCTTGATCTCCCAGTTCTTC,CASSFGTSVLISQFF
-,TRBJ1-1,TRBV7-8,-,TGTGCCAGCAGACACCAGTCCGATGAAGCTTTCTTT,CASRHQSDEAFF
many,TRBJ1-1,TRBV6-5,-,TGTGCCAGCAGCTATTCAAGGAACACTGAAGCTTTCTTT,CASSYSRNTEAFF
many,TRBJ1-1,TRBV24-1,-,TGTGCCACCAGTGAGGGCACTGAAGCTTTCTTT,CATSEGTEAFF
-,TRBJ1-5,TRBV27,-,TGTGCCAGCAGACTCGACCCGGGGGGGAATCAGCCCCAGCATTTT,CASRLDPGGNQPQHF
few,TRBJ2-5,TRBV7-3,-,TGTGCCAGCAGCTTTGATTCGGGCCAGCAAGAGACCCAGTACTTC,CASSFDSGQQETQYF
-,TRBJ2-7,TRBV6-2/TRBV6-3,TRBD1,TGTGCCAGCACCGACAGGCAGGGGGAATCTGGCGAGCAGTACTTC,CASTDRQGESGEQYF
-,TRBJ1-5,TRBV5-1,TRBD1,TGCGCCAGCAGCTTGGGGACAGGGGAAGGGCAGCCCCAGCATTTT,CASSLGTGEGQPQHF
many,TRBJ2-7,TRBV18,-,TGTGCCAGCTCACCGGGACGGACCTACGAGCAGTACTTC,CASSPGRTYEQYF
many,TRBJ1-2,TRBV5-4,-,TGTGCCAGCACCCTCGGGGGGGCTAACTATGGCTACACCTTC,CASTLGGANYGYTF
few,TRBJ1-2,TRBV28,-,TGTGCCACACGGGGGGGGGTTGGCTACACCTTC,CATRGGVGYTF
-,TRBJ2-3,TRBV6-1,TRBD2,TGTGCCAGCAGTTGGCGGGGGGCGGTTCAAACAGATACGCAGTATTTT,CASSWRGAVQTDTQYF
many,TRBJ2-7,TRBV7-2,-,TGTGCCAGCAGCTTCACACCACAGGGTAGGGAGCAGTACTTC,CASSFTPQGREQYF
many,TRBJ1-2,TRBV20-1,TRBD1,TGCAGTGCTAGGTTAACAGGGGGTGACAACTATGGCTACACCTTC,CSARLTGGDNYGYTF
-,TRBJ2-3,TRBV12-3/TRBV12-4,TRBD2,TGTGCCAGCAGTTCCGAAACGATAAAGACTAGCGGGGGGTTTGATACGCAGTATTTT,CASSSETIKTSGGFDTQYF
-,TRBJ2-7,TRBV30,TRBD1,TGTGCCTGTAGGGGGACAGCCTCCTACGAGCAGTACTTC,CACRGTASYEQYF
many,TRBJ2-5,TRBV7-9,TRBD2,TGTGCCAGCAGCATAACTAGCGGTGGGGAGACCCAGTACTTC,CASSITSGGETQYF
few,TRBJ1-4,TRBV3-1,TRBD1,TGTGCCAGCAGCCAAGGACAGGGACTCTCTAATGAAAAACTGTTTTTT,CASSQGQGLSNEKLFF
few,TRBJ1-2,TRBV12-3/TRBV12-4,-,TGTGCCAGCAGTTTAGACGGGGGGGATCTCGATGGCTACACCTTC,CASSLDGGDLDGYTF
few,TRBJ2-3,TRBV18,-,TGTGCCAGCTCGGGGTCCGAAACGGACTCAACAGATACGCAGTATTTT,CASSGSETDSTDTQYF
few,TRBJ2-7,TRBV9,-,TGTGCCAGCAGCGCCGGGAGTTTTAGCGAGCAGTACTTC,CASSAGSFSEQYF
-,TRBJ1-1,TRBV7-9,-,TGTGCCAGCAGCCGGGAATCTGGTGAAGCTTTCTTT,CASSRESGEAFF
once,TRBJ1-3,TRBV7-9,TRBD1,TGTGCCAGCAGCTCCGAACAGGGGGCTGGAAACACCATATATTTT,CASSSEQGAGNTIYF
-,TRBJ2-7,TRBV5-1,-,TGCGCCAGCAGCGGGGCAGAATATTCCTACGAGCAGTACTTC,CASSGAEYSYEQYF
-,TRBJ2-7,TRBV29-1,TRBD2,TGCAGCGTTGAGGACCTAGCGGGGAGCTACGAGCAGTACTTC,CSVEDLAGSYEQYF
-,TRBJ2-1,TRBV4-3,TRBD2,TGCGCCAGCAGCCAAGATCTCGCTAGCGGGAATGAGCAGTTCTTC,CASSQDLASGNEQFF
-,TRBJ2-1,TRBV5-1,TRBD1,TGCGCCAGCAGCTTGGGGGTGGTGACAGGGGCCTTGGATGAGCAGTTCTTC,CASSLGVVTGALDEQFF
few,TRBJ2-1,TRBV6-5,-,TGTGCCAGCAGTTACACACCCCCCTTAGGGAATGAGCAGTTCTTC,CASSYTPPLGNEQFF
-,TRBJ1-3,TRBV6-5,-,TGTGCCAGCATCGGTCCCAGGGTCCCGAGCGTCTCTGGAAACACCATATATTTT,CASIGPRVPSVSGNTIYF
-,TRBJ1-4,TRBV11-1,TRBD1,TGTGCCAGCAGCCGCGACAGGGTCCGGGAAAAACTGTTTTTT,CASSRDRVREKLFF